This TCR beta chain was identified during a study of beta chain features in type 1 diabetes. Study-level information: Patients looked much like healthy donors when it came to age, gender and cell yields. The study's findings and limits: Shorter templates may be favored by PCR, equally so in patients and controls. It was among patients, rather than healthy donors, that naive, central memory and Treg TCRB repertoires appeared more similar.

In germline, CDR1 is KGHSH, CDR2 LQKENI. V lost 3 bases to trimming and J lost 2 bases, with 8 bases between them. The length of the CDR3 is 13 residues. As every portion of the isolated RNA was reverse transcribed, the sequencing read expressed TCRB transcripts. TCRdb's table, derived via immunoSEQ multiplex PCR, lists solely in-frame clones and lacks some. The sample consists of 620,000 or so clones, roughly 16% of them appearing once. On this clone: Its specificity is not known. The identical CDR3 is also encoded by other nucleotide sequences in the sample.

Specimen: naive CD4+ T cells from blood. This TCR came from a man younger than 30 in good health. The rearrangement links TRBV18 to TRBJ2-7, with D possibly being TRBD1 (6 bases). CDR3 residues: CASSPGQPYEQYF. Here the CDR3 DNA reads TGTGCCAGCTCACCTGGACAGCCCTACGAGCAGTACTTC.